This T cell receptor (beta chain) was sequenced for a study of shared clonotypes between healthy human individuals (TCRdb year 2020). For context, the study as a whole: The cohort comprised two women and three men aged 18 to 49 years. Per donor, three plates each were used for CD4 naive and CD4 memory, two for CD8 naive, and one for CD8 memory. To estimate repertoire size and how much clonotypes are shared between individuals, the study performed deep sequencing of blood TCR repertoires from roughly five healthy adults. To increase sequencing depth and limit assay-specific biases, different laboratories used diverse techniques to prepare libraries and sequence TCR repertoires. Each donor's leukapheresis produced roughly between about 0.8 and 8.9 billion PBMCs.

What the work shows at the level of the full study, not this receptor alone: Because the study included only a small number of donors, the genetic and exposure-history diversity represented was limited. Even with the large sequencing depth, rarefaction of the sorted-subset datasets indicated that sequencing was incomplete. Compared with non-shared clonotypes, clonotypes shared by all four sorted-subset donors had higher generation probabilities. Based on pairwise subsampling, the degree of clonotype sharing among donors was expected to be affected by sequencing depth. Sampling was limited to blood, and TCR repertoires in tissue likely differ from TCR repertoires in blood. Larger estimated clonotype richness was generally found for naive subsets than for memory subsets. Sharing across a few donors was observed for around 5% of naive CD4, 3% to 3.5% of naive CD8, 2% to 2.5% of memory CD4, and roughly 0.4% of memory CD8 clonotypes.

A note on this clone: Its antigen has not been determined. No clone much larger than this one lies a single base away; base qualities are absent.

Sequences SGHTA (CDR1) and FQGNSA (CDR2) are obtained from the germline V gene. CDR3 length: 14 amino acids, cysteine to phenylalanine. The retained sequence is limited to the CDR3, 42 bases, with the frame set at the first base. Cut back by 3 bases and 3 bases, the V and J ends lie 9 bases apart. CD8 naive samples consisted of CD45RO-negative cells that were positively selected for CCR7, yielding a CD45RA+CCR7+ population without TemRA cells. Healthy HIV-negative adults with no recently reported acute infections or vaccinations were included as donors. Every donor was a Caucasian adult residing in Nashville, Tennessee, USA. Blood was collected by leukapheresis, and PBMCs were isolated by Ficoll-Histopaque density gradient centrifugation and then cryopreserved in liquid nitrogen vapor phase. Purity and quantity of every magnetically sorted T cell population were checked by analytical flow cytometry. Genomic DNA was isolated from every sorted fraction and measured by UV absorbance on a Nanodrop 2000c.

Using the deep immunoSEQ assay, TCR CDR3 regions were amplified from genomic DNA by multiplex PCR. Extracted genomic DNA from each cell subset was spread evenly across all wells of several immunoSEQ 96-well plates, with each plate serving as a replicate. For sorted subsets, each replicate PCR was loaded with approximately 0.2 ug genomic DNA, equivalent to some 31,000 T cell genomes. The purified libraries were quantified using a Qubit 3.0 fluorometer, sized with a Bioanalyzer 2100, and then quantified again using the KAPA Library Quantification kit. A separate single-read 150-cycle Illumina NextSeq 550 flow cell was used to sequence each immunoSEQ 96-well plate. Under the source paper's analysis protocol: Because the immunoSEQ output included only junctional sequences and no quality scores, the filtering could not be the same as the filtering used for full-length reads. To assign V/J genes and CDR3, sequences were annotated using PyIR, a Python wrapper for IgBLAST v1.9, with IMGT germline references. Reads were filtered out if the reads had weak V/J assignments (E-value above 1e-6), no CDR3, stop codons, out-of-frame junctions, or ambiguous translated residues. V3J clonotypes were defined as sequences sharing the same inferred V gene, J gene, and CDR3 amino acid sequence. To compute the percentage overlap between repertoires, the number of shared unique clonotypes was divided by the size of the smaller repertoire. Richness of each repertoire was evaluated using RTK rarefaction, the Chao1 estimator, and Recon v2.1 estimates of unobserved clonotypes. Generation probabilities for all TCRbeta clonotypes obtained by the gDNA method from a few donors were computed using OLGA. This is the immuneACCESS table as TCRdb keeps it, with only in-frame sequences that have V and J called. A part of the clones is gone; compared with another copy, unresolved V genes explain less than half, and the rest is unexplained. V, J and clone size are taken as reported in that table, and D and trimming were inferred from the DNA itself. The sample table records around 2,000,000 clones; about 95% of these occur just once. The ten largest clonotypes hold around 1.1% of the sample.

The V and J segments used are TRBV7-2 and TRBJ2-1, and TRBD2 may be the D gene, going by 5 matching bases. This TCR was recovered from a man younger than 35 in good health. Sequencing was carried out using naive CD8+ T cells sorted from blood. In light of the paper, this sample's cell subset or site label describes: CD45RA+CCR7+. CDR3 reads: CASSFGVGYNEQFF. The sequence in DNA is TGTGCCAGCAGCTTCGGGGTGGGCTACAATGAGCAGTTCTTC.